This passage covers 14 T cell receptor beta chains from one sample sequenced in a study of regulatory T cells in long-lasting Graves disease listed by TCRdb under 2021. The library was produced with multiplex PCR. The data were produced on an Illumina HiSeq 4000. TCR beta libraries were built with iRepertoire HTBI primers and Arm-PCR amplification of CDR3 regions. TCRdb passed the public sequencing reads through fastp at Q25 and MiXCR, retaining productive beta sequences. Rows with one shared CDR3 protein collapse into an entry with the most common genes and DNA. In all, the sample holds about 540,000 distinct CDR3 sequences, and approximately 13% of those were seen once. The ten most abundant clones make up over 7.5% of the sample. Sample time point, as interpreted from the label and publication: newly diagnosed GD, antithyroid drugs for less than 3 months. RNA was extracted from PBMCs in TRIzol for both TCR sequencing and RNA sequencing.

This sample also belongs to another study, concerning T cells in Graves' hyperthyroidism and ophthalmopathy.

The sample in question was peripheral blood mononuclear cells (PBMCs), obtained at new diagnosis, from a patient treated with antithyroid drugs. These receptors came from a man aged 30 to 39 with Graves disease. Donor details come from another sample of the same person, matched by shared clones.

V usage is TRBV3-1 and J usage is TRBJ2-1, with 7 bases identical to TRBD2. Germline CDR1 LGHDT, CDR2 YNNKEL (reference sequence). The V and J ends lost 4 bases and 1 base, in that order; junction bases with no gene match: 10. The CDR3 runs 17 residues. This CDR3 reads CASSRDAGTISYNEQFF. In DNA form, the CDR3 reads TGTGCCAGCAGCCGAGATGCCGGGACTATATCCTACAATGAGCAGTTCTTC.

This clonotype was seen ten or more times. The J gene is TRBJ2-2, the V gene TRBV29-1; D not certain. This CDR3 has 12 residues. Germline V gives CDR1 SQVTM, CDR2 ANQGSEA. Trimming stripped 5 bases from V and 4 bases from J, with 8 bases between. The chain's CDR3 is CSVIVGTGELFF. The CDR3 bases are TGCAGCGTTATAGTAGGCACCGGGGAGCTGTTTTTT.

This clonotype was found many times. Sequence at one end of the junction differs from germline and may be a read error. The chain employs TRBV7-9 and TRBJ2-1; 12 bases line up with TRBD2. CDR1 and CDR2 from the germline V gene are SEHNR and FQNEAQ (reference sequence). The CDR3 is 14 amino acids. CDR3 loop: CASSLAGGVNEQFF. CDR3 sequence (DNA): TGTGCCAGCAGCCTAGCGGGAGGGGTGAATGAGCAGTTCTTC.

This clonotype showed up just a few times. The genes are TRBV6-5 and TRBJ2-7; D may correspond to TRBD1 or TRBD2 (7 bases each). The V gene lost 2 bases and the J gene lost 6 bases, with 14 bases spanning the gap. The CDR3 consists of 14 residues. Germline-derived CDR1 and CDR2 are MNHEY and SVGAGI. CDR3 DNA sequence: TGTGCCAGCAGTTACCCCCAGGGGGGGGCCGAGCAGTACTTC. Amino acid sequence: CASSYPQGGAEQYF.

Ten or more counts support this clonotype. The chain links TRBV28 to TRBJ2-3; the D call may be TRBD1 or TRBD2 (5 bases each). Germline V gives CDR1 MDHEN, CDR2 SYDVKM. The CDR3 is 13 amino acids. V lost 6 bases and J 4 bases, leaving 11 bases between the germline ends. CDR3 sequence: CASSWGLSDTQYF. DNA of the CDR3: TGTGCCAGCAGCTGGGGGTTGTCAGATACGCAGTATTTT.

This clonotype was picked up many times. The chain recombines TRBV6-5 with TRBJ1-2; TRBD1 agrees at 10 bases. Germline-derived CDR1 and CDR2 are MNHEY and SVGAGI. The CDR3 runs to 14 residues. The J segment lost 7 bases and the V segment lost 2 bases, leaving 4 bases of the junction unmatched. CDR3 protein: CASSYIRQGAGYTF. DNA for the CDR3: TGTGCCAGCAGTTACATACGACAGGGGGCTGGCTACACCTTC.

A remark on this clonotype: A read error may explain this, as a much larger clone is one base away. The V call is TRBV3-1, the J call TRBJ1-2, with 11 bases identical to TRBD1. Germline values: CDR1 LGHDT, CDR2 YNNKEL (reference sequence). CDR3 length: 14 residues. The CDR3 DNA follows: TGTGCCGGCAGCCAAGCGGACAGGGGGCCTGGCTACACCTTC. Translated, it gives CAGSQADRGPGYTF.

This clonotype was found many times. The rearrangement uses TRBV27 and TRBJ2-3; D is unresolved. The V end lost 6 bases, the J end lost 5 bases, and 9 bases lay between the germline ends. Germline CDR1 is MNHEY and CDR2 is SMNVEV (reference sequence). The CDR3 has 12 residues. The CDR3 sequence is CASSRAGDTQYF. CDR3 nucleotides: TGTGCCAGCAGCCGAGCCGGAGATACGCAGTATTTT.

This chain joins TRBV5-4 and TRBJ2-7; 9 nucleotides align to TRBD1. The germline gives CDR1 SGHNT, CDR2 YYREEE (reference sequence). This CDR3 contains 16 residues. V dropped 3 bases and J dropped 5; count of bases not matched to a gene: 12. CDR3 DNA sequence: TGTGCCAGCAGCTCTGGAGTCCGGGACAGGGACCACGAGCAGTACTTC. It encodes CASSSGVRDRDHEQYF. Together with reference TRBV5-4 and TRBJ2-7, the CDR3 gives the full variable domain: ETGVTQSPTHLIKTRGQQVTLRCSSQSGHNTVSWYQQALGQGPQFIFQYYREEENGRGNFPPRFSGLQFPNYSSELNVNALELDDSALYLCASSSGVRDRDHEQYFGPGTRLTVT.

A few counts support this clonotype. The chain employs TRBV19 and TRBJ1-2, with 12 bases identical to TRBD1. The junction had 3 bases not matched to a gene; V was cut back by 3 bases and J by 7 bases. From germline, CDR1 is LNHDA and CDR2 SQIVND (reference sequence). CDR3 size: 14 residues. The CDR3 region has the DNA TGTGCCAGTAGTATCGGGACAGGGGGCTTTGGCTACACCTTC. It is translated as CASSIGTGGFGYTF. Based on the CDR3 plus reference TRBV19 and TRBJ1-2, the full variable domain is DGGITQSPKYLFRKEGQNVTLSCEQNLNHDAMYWYRQDPGQGLRLIYYSQIVNDFQKGDIAEGYSVSREKKESFPLTVTSAQKNPTAFYLCASSIGTGGFGYTFGSGTRLTVV.

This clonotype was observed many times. The CDR3 sequence: CASRKHRGYEQYF. CDR3 nucleotide sequence: TGTGCCAGCAGAAAGCACAGGGGCTACGAGCAGTACTTC. The chain combines TRBV2 with TRBJ2-7; 7 bases match TRBD1. The V segment lost 6 bases and the J segment 3 bases; nucleotides outside the gene matches: 5. The CDR3 runs 13 residues. CDR1 is SNHLY and CDR2 is FYNNEI in the germline V gene.

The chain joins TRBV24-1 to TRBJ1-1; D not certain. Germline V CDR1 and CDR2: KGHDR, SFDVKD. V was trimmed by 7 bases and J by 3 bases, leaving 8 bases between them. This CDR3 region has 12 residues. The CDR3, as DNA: TGTGCCACCAGAAAGGGAGACACTGAAGCTTTCTTT. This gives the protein CATRKGDTEAFF.

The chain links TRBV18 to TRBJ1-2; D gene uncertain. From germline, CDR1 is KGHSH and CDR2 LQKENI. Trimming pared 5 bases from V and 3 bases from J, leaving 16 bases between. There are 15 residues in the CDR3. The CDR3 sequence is CASSTYVQTDYGYTF. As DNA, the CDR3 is TGTGCCAGCTCAACCTACGTTCAGACGGACTATGGCTACACCTTC.

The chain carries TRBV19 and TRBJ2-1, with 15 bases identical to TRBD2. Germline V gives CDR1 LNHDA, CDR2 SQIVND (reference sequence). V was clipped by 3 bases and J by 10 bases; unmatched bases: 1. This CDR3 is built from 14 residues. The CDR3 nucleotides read TGTGCCAGTAGTATCGGACTAGCGGGAGGGGAGCAGTTCTTC. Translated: CASSIGLAGGEQFF.